This T cell receptor (beta chain) was recorded in a study of T cell repertoires in cytomegalovirus infection. This CDR3 region has 16 residues. The germline CDR1 and CDR2 sequences are MGHRA and YSYEKL. The V segment lost 0 bases and the J segment 4 bases; nucleotides outside the gene matches: 6. TCRdb reprocessed the reads with MiXCR, giving one entry per CDR3 protein. The data show roughly 760,000 distinct CDR3 sequences, with roughly 35% seen just once and more than 2.5% held by the top ten. The rearrangement uses TRBV4-1 and TRBJ2-1; 7 nucleotides line up with TRBD2. Sequenced material: PBMCs. The clonotype originates from a human donor in good health (CMV status not recorded). Some clones in this sample may be carry-over from other donors' samples. CDR3 region: CASSQEGSGRYNEQFF. The DNA for the CDR3 is TGCGCCAGCAGCCAAGAGGGTAGCGGGCGTTACAATGAGCAGTTCTTC.